The clone carrying this T cell receptor (beta chain) was counted ten times or more. TCRdb passed the 5' RACE reads through MiXCR, listing each CDR3 protein once. There are some 190,000 distinct CDR3 sequences in the sample; 16% occur only once, and about 2% lies in the top ten. V lost 0 bases and J 6 bases, leaving 12 bases between the germline ends. CDR3 length equals 15 residues. Germline V gene data show CDR1 as LGHNA and CDR2 as YSLEER. The source of the sample is a study of T-cell memory formation after mild COVID-19. The chain carries TRBV4-3 and TRBJ1-5; TRBD1 is a possible D gene (5 bases). Sequencing was done on a sample of PBMCs or a T cell subset sorted from them (not recorded which). This TCR came from an adult woman who had mild COVID-19 (a few samples of this study predate the infection). Cell type and time point are not known. CDR3 coding DNA: TGCGCCAGCAGCCAAGATTGGCAGGGAGGTCAGCCCCAGCATTTT. Protein sequence: CASSQDWQGGQPQHF.